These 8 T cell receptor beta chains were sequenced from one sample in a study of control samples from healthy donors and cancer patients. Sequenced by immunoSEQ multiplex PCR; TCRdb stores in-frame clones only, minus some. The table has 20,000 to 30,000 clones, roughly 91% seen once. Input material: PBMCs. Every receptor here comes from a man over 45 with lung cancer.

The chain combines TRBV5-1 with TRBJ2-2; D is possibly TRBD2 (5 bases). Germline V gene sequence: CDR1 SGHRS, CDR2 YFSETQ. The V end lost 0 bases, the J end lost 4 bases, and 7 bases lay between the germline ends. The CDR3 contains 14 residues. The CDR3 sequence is CASSLAGVTGELFF. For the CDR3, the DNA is TGCGCCAGCAGCTTGGCCGGGGTCACCGGGGAGCTGTTTTTT.

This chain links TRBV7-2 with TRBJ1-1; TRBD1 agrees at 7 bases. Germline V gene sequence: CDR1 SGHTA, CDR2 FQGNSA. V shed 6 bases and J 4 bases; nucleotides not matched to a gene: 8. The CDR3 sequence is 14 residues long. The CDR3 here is CASSVLPGGTEAFF. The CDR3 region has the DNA TGTGCCAGCAGTGTCCTGCCAGGGGGCACTGAAGCTTTCTTT.

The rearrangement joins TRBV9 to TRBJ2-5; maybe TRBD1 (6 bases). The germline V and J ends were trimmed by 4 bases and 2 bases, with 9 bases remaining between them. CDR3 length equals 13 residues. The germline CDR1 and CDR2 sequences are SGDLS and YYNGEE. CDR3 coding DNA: TGTGCCAGCAGCCTTGGACAGCAAGAGACCCAGTACTTC. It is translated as CASSLGQQETQYF.

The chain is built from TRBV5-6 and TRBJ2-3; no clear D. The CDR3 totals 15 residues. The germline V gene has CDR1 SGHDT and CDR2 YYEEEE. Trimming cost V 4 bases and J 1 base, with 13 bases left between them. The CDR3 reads CASSRRFWGTDTQYF. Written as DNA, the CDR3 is TGTGCCAGCAGCCGTCGATTCTGGGGCACAGATACGCAGTATTTT.

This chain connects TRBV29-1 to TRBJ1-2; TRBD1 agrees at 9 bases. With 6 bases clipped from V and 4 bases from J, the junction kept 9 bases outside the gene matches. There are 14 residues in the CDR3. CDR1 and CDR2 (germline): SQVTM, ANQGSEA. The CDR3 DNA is TGCAGCGTCCACGACACAGGGGGCGGCTATGGCTACACCTTC. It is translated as CSVHDTGGGYGYTF.

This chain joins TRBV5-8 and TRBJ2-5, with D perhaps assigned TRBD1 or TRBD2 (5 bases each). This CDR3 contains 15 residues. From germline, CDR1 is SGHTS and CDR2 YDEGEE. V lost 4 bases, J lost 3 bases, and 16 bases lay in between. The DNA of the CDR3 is TGTGCCAGCAGCAGCCCCGGGGCAGTGGAAGAGACCCAGTACTTC. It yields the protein CASSSPGAVEETQYF.

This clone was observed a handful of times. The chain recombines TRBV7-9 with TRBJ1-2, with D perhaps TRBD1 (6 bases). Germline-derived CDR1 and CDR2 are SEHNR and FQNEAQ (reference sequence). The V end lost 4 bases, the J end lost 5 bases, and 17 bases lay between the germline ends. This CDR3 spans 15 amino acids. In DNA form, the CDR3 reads TGTGCCAGCAGCTCTACCCGGACAGCAGAGTATGGCTACACCTTC. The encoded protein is CASSSTRTAEYGYTF.

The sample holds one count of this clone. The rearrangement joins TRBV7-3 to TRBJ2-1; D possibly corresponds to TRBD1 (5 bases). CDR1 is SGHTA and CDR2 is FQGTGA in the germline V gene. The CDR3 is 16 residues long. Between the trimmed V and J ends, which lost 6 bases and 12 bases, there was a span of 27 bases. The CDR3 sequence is CASSLGQGPSSMPQFF. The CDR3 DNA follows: TGTGCCAGCAGTCTCGGGCAGGGCCCTTCCTCAATGCCGCAGTTCTTC.